Listed below are T cell receptor beta chains from one sample, sequenced in a study of blood T cell repertoires in COVID-19. This table comes from immunoSEQ multiplex PCR, and its TCRdb copy is limited to in-frame clones, with some not included. The table records 150,000 to 200,000 clones, 81% of them present only once. The sample consisted of peripheral blood. These receptors were taken from a man in his 60s with active or convalescent COVID-19. CDR3s include the opening cysteine and the closing phenylalanine or tryptophan. The order of the fields is V gene, D gene, clone size, J gene, CDR3 DNA, CDR3 protein. The D gene is left open where the match is weak. Clone size is given for some rows only: seen once, a few or many times, or a class if the clone is expanded.

v_call: TRBV28; d_call: TRBD2; clone_size: .; j_call: TRBJ2-6; cdr3_nt: TGTGCCAGCACCTCGGGGGGGGTAGGAATCTCTGGGGCCAACGTCCTGACTTTC; cdr3_aa: CASTSGGVGISGANVLTF
v_call: TRBV12-5; d_call: .; clone_size: .; j_call: TRBJ2-3; cdr3_nt: TGTGCTAGTGGCCCCACTTCTCGCACAGATACGCAGTATTTT; cdr3_aa: CASGPTSRTDTQYF
v_call: TRBV3-1/TRBV3-2; d_call: TRBD2; clone_size: .; j_call: TRBJ2-4; cdr3_nt: TGTGCCAGCAGCCAATCGAGACTAGCGGAGCAGTACTTC; cdr3_aa: CASSQSRLAEQYF
v_call: TRBV6-4; d_call: TRBD2; clone_size: .; j_call: TRBJ2-7; cdr3_nt: TGTGCCAGCAGCCGCGGGAGTGGAGAGGAGCAGTACTTC; cdr3_aa: CASSRGSGEEQYF
v_call: TRBV5-1; d_call: TRBD2; clone_size: .; j_call: TRBJ2-3; cdr3_nt: TGCGCCAGCAGGGCTAGCGGGGGAACAGATACGCAGTATTTT; cdr3_aa: CASRASGGTDTQYF
v_call: TRBV18; d_call: TRBD1; clone_size: .; j_call: TRBJ2-5; cdr3_nt: TGTGCCAGCTCACCACGGGGACAGGGGACGGAGACCCAGTACTTC; cdr3_aa: CASSPRGQGTETQYF
v_call: TRBV5-8; d_call: TRBD2; clone_size: .; j_call: TRBJ2-1; cdr3_nt: TGTGCCAGCAGTTACGGGACTAGCGGGACCAATGAGCAGTTCTTC; cdr3_aa: CASSYGTSGTNEQFF
v_call: TRBV19; d_call: TRBD1; clone_size: .; j_call: TRBJ2-7; cdr3_nt: TGTGCCACCCGGGACAGGGGGTCGTCCTACGAGCAGTACTTC; cdr3_aa: CATRDRGSSYEQYF
v_call: TRBV7-2; d_call: .; clone_size: .; j_call: TRBJ1-2; cdr3_nt: TGTGCCAGCAGCCATGACACCGCTAACTATGGCTACACCTTC; cdr3_aa: CASSHDTANYGYTF
v_call: TRBV11-2; d_call: TRBD1; clone_size: .; j_call: TRBJ1-1; cdr3_nt: TGTGCCAGCAGCTCCCCACTCGGGACAGCCATTGAAGCTTTCTTT; cdr3_aa: CASSSPLGTAIEAFF
v_call: TRBV24-1; d_call: .; clone_size: once; j_call: TRBJ1-5; cdr3_nt: TGTGCCACCAGCGAGACACAGCGCAATCAGCCCCAGCATTTT; cdr3_aa: CATSETQRNQPQHF
v_call: TRBV2; d_call: TRBD2; clone_size: .; j_call: TRBJ2-1; cdr3_nt: TGTGCCAGCAGTGGCTCTAGGGAGGGTGAGCAGTTCTTC; cdr3_aa: CASSGSREGEQFF
v_call: TRBV5-1; d_call: .; clone_size: once; j_call: TRBJ1-1; cdr3_nt: TGCGCCAGCAGCTTGGAAATCAGCGGCACTGAAGCTTTCTTT; cdr3_aa: CASSLEISGTEAFF
v_call: TRBV6-5; d_call: TRBD1; clone_size: .; j_call: TRBJ2-7; cdr3_nt: TGTGCCAGCAGTTTGAGGACAGGGTCGTCCCACGAGCAGTACTTC; cdr3_aa: CASSLRTGSSHEQYF
v_call: TRBV29-1; d_call: .; clone_size: .; j_call: TRBJ1-2; cdr3_nt: TGCAGCGTTGAAGATCAAGGACACGCTGGCTACACCTTC; cdr3_aa: CSVEDQGHAGYTF
v_call: TRBV2; d_call: .; clone_size: .; j_call: TRBJ2-7; cdr3_nt: TGTGCCAGACGGACAGCCTCCTACGAGCAGTACTTC; cdr3_aa: CARRTASYEQYF
v_call: TRBV18; d_call: .; clone_size: .; j_call: TRBJ1-1; cdr3_nt: TGTGCCAGCTCGAAGACTAGGGACGATGAAGCTTTCTTT; cdr3_aa: CASSKTRDDEAFF
v_call: TRBV18; d_call: TRBD1; clone_size: once; j_call: TRBJ1-6; cdr3_nt: TGTGCCAGCTCATCGGACAGGGTACATAATTCACCCCTCCACTTT; cdr3_aa: CASSSDRVHNSPLHF
v_call: TRBV10-3; d_call: .; clone_size: few; j_call: TRBJ1-3; cdr3_nt: TGTGCCATCAGTGGGCAGGTCTCTGGAAACACCATATATTTT; cdr3_aa: CAISGQVSGNTIYF
v_call: TRBV3-1/TRBV3-2; d_call: TRBD2; clone_size: .; j_call: TRBJ2-1; cdr3_nt: TGTGCCAGCAGCCAAGTTGGCGGGAGCAATGAGCAGTTCTTC; cdr3_aa: CASSQVGGSNEQFF
v_call: TRBV5-1; d_call: .; clone_size: .; j_call: TRBJ1-1; cdr3_nt: TGCGCCAGCAGCTTGGCCGGGGACACTGAAGCTTTCTTT; cdr3_aa: CASSLAGDTEAFF
v_call: TRBV7-2; d_call: .; clone_size: .; j_call: TRBJ2-5; cdr3_nt: TGTGCCAGCAGCTTACGCGGGGCTGAGACCCAGTACTTC; cdr3_aa: CASSLRGAETQYF
v_call: TRBV21-1; d_call: .; clone_size: .; j_call: TRBJ2-2; cdr3_nt: TGTGCCAGCCCTCCGGAGGGCGGGGAGCTGTTTTTT; cdr3_aa: CASPPEGGELFF
v_call: TRBV28; d_call: .; clone_size: .; j_call: TRBJ2-2; cdr3_nt: TGTGCCAGCAGTTCAGCGTGGGGACAACGCACCGGGGAGCTGTTTTTT; cdr3_aa: CASSSAWGQRTGELFF
v_call: TRBV6-5; d_call: .; clone_size: .; j_call: TRBJ1-6; cdr3_nt: TGTGCCAGTTATCAGGGATCCTATAATTCACCCCTCCACTTT; cdr3_aa: CASYQGSYNSPLHF